This TCR beta chain stems from a study of regulatory T cells in long-lasting Graves disease (dated by TCRdb to the early 2020s). About the full investigation: To count as having persistent Graves' disease, a patient had to have received antithyroid drug treatment for over 5 years with TSH receptor autoantibodies remaining persistently positive. Peripheral blood TCR sequencing and RNA sequencing compared persistent Graves' disease patients with newly diagnosed Graves' disease patients. Persistent Graves' disease patients in the clinical cohort had taken antithyroid drugs for roughly 10 years on average. A total of around 35 samples underwent TCR sequencing, from roughly 13 patients with persistent Graves' disease and some 20 patients with newly diagnosed Graves' disease. The study was conducted in China and was registered as a clinical trial. On the study overall, not on this receptor specifically: Sequencing and analysis were restricted to the TCR beta chain. Lower TCR Shannon entropy and fewer highly expanded clones were observed in persistent Graves' disease patients than in newly diagnosed patients, which suggested clonal expansion. Persistent disease showed preferential use of TRBV28, TRBJ1-2 and TRBJ2-5, whereas newly diagnosed disease favored TRBV20-1 and TRBJ2-1. Only peripheral blood was studied, because thyroid tissue, the primary lesion, was inaccessible. The small sample size was acknowledged by the authors as a limitation that may reduce accuracy. More public clonotypes were shared among persistent patients (under 3,000) than among newly diagnosed patients (roughly 1,000).

The meaning of the sample's time point label: persistent/refractory GD, antithyroid drugs over 5 years with positive TRAb. For both TCR sequencing and RNA sequencing, RNA was extracted from PBMCs using TRIzol. Graves' disease was diagnosed according to American Thyroid Association guidelines. Recruitment of patients was carried out at an endocrinology department in Xi'an, China. From each patient, around 8.3 milliliters of peripheral blood was collected into an EDTA anticoagulant tube. PBMCs were isolated by Ficoll Paque Plus density gradient separation without further T cell sorting. RNA quality was checked with an Agilent 2100 Bioanalyzer and agarose gel, and concentration with a NanoDrop 2000. Trimming takes 7 bases off V and 3 bases off J; junction bases not matched to a gene: 5. Spanning cysteine to phenylalanine, the CDR3 consists of 15 amino acids. CDR3 DNA is the only sequence kept; it has 45 bases, read in frame from the first base. The germline V gene provides CDR1 MNHNS and CDR2 SASEGT.

In this sample, this clonotype turned up many times. The antigen this receptor binds is unknown. The record has no base qualities; no much larger clone is one base away. The method was multiplex PCR. The sequencing machine was an Illumina HiSeq 4000. iRepertoire HTBI primers and Arm-PCR amplification of CDR3 regions were used to construct TCR beta libraries. PCR products were gel purified before sequencing. In the authors' own workflow: Across samples, 62 TRBV and roughly 15 TRBJ segments were identified and used for gene usage analysis of CDR3 amino acid clonotypes. COPE and FqMerger were used to merge filtered high-quality paired reads into contigs. BLAST was used to align contigs to IMGT TRBV, TRBD and TRBJ reference genes, with CDR3 defined following IMGT. Highly expanded clones were defined as clonotypes with a frequency above 0.1%. Shannon entropy served as the measure of repertoire diversity, while the Gini coefficient captured V-J evenness. A clonotype was considered public if more than one individual shared it. TCRdb took the public reads, trimmed them with fastp at Q25, ran MiXCR for clone calling and kept in-frame beta chains. Records with the same CDR3 protein are collapsed into one entry carrying the most frequent genes and DNA. For this entry, the V and J calls and clone size follow TCRdb and not the study's own pipeline. Across this sample there are roughly 450,000 distinct CDR3 sequences, with about a fifth seen only once. The ten largest clones represent 7.8% of the sample.

Material: peripheral blood mononuclear cells (PBMCs), obtained when the disease was refractory, from a patient treated with antithyroid drugs. This chain is built from TRBV6-1 and TRBJ1-5; TRBD1 lines up with 11 middle nucleotides. The sequence derives from a female donor with Graves disease. The CDR3 reads as follows: CASTGQGAYNQPQHF. The nucleotide sequence is TGTGCCAGCACCGGACAGGGGGCATACAATCAGCCCCAGCATTTT.